The source of this T cell receptor (beta chain) is a study of T cells after yellow fever vaccination. Study information: Those fractions that held only low numbers of cells were prepared using the SMART-Seq v4 Ultra Low Input RNA kit.

Points from the study as a whole: Most primary-vaccination clones reappeared after the booster (less than 98% CD4, 88% CD8). Researchers noted that a small share of clonotypes showed up in both CD4 and CD8 compartments.

This clonotype occurred many times. As yet, its antigen is unknown. V lost 2 bases and J lost 9, with 17 bases in between. CDR3 length: 15 amino acids. 5'RACE template switching produced TCR cDNA carrying a universal primer site and UMIs. Each CDR3 protein gets one entry after TCRdb re-called the 5' RACE reads with MiXCR. Of about 210,000 distinct CDR3 sequences listed, roughly 6.8% are singletons. The J gene is TRBJ2-1, the V gene TRBV12-3 or TRBV12-4; perhaps D is TRBD1 or TRBD2 (7 bases each). This TCR was recovered from a young man who received the YFV17D yellow fever vaccine. The source material was CD4+ T cells sorted from PBMCs, sampled on the day of the yellow fever booster vaccination. The CDR3 nucleotides are TGTGCCAGCAGTTTACTGTTCCAGGGGGAGGGTGAGCAGTTCTTC. It encodes CASSLLFQGEGEQFF.